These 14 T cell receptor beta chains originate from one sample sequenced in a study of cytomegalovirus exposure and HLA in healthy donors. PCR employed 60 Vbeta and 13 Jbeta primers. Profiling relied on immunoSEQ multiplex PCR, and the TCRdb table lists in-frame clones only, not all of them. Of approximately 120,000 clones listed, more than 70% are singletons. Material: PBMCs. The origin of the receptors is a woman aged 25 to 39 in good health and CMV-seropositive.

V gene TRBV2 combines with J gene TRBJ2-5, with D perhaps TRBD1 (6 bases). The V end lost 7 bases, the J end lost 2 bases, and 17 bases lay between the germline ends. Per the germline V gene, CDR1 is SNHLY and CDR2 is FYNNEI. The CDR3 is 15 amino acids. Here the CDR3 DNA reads TGTGCCAGCACCCCGGGGAGACAGGTACAAGAGACCCAGTACTTC. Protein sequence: CASTPGRQVQETQYF. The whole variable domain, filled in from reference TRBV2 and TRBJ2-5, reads EPEVTQTPSHQVTQMGQEVILRCVPISNHLYFYWYRQILGQKVEFLVSFYNNEISEKSEIFDDQFSVERPDGSNFTLKIRSTKLEDSAMYFCASTPGRQVQETQYFGPGTRLLVL.

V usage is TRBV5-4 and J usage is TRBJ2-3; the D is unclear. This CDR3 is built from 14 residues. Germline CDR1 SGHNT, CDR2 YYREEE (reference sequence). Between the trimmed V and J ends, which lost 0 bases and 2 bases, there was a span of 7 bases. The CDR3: CASSLVEDTDTQYF. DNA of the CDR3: TGTGCCAGCAGCTTGGTCGAGGACACAGATACGCAGTATTTT.

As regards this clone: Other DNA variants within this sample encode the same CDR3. The CDR3 DNA follows: TGCGCCAGCAGCTTGGGCCCGGGGGATGAAAAACTGTTTTTT. Its translation is CASSLGPGDEKLFF. The chain is built from TRBV5-1 and TRBJ1-4; a possible D gene is TRBD1 (5 bases). Trimming cost V 0 bases and J 6 bases, with 9 bases left between them. The CDR3 consists of 14 residues. The germline gives CDR1 SGHRS, CDR2 YFSETQ. Full variable domain (remainder filled in from reference TRBV5-1 and TRBJ1-4): KAGVTQTPRYLIKTRGQQVTLSCSPISGHRSVSWYQQTPGQGLQFLFEYFSETQRNKGNFPGRFSGRQFSNSRSEMNVSTLELGDSALYLCASSLGPGDEKLFFGSGTQLSVL.

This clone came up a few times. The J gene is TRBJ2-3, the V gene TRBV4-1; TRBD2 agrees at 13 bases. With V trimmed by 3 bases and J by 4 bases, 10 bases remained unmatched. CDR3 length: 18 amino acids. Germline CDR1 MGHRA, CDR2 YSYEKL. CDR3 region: CASSHQPATSGRSDTQYF. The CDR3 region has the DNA TGCGCCAGCAGCCACCAACCAGCGACTAGCGGGAGGTCAGATACGCAGTATTTT.

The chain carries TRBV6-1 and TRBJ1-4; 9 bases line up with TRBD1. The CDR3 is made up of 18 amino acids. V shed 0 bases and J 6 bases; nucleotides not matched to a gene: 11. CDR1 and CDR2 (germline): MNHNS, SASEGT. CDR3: CASSEAPGFRQGDEKLFF. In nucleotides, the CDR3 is TGTGCCAGCAGTGAAGCTCCGGGATTTCGACAGGGGGATGAAAAACTGTTTTTT.

The CDR3 loop is CASSEGGQITEAFF. Here the CDR3 DNA reads TGTGCCAGCAGTGAAGGGGGGCAGATTACTGAAGCTTTCTTT. V usage is TRBV2 and J usage is TRBJ1-1, with D perhaps matching TRBD1 (6 bases). Germline CDR1 SNHLY, CDR2 FYNNEI. The CDR3 totals 14 residues. Between the trimmed V and J ends, which lost 1 base and 5 bases, there was a span of 11 bases.

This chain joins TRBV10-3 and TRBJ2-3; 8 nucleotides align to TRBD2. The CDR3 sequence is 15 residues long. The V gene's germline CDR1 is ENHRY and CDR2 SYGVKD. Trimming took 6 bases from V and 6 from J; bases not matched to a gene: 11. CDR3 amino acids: CAISSGGPRGDTQYF. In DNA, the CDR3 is TGTGCCATCAGCTCGGGAGGGCCGCGGGGGGATACGCAGTATTTT.

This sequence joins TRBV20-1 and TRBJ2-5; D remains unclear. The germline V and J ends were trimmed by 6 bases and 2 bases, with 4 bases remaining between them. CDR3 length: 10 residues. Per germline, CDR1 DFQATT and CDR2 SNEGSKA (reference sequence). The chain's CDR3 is CSALQETQYF. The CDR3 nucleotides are TGCAGTGCCTTACAAGAGACCCAGTACTTC.

CDR3 region: CASNLLGRESYTF. DNA of the CDR3: TGTGCCAGCAACCTTTTAGGCCGGGAGAGCTACACCTTC. The V and J genes are TRBV6-1 and TRBJ1-2; D remains ambiguous. Trimming pared 7 bases from V and 9 bases from J, leaving 18 bases between. Germline CDR1 and CDR2: MNHNS and SASEGT. This CDR3 contains 13 residues.

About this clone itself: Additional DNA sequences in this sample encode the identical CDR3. The CDR3 nucleotides read TGTGCCAGCAGCTGGGGGGGTGGCACTGAAGCTTTCTTT. Encoded protein: CASSWGGGTEAFF. The V call is TRBV5-8, the J call TRBJ1-1; a possible D gene is TRBD1 (5 bases). The CDR3 is made up of 13 amino acids. Trimming removed 3 bases from V and 4 bases from J, with 10 bases in between. Germline V gene lookup returns CDR1 SGHTS and CDR2 YDEGEE.

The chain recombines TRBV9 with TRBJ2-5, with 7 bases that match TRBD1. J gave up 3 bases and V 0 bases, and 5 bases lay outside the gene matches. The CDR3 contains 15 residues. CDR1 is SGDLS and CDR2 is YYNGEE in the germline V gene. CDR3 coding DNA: TGTGCCAGCAGCGTAGCTAGGGGGCGAGAAGAGACCCAGTACTTC. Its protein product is CASSVARGREETQYF.

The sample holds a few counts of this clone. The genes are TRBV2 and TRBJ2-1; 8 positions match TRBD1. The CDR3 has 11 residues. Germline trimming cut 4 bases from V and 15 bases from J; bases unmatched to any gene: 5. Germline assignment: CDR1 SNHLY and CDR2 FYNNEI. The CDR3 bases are TGTGCCAGCAGTGTAGGGACAGGTCGGTTCTTC. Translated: CASSVGTGRFF.

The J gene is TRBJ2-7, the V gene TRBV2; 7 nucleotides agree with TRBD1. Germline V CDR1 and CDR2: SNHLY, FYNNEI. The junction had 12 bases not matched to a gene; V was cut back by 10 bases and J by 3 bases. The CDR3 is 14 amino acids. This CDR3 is CATSRDSVYYEQYF. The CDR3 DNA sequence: TGTGCCACCTCCCGGGACAGCGTGTACTACGAGCAGTACTTC.

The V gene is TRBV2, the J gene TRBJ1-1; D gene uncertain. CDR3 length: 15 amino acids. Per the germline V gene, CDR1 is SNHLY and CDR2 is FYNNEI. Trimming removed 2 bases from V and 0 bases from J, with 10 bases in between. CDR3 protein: CASSEQPGMNTEAFF. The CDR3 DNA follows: TGTGCCAGCAGTGAACAACCAGGTATGAACACTGAAGCTTTCTTT.